This is a list of T cell receptor beta chains from one sample in a study of identical twins' blood T cells. TCRdb re-analysed the 5' RACE reads in MiXCR, keeping a single row per CDR3 protein. There are hundreds of thousands of distinct CDR3 sequences in the sample; roughly 27% occur only once, and about 6.1% lies in the top ten. Sequencing was performed on PBMCs. These TCRs come from a woman aged 18-49 years in good health. CDR3s include the opening cysteine and the closing phenylalanine or tryptophan. D genes are given only for firm matches. Not every row has a clone size; where given, it reads once, few, many or a size class.

- - TRBJ1-1 TRBV12-3/TRBV12-4 TGTGCCAGTACAGGGTGGTTTGGCACTGAAGCTTTCTTT CASTGWFGTEAFF
- - TRBJ2-3 TRBV28 TGTGCCAGCATGGCCCGACCCTGGGATACGCAGTATTTT CASMARPWDTQYF
few - TRBJ2-4 TRBV27 TGTGCCAGCAGTCCCTGGGGGGTTGACATTCAGTACTTC CASSPWGVDIQYF
- - TRBJ2-7 TRBV9 TGTGCCAGCAGCGTAGAGGCAGGGGAGTCCTACGAGCAGTACTTC CASSVEAGESYEQYF
few TRBD2 TRBJ2-3 TRBV4-3 TGCGCCAGCAGCCACCTAGCGGGAGGTAGCTCAGATACGCAGTATTTT CASSHLAGGSSDTQYF
few TRBD1 TRBJ2-7 TRBV6-2/TRBV6-3 TGTGCCAGCAGTTACTTGGGACAGGAGCAGTACTTC CASSYLGQEQYF
few TRBD2 TRBJ2-1 TRBV4-3 TGCGCCAGCAGCCAAGAGAGTAGCGGGGGATACAATGAGCAGTTCTTC CASSQESSGGYNEQFF
- - TRBJ1-1 TRBV7-9 TGTGCCAGCAGCCCAGAACGGGGGATGAACACTGAAGCTTTCTTT CASSPERGMNTEAFF
few - TRBJ2-1 TRBV29-1 TGCAGCGTTGACGAGGGGGGAGGCGAGCAGTTCTTC CSVDEGGGEQFF
- - TRBJ1-1 TRBV20-1 TGCAGTGCTAGACCCATTGACTCCCGCCACACTGAAGCTTTCTTT CSARPIDSRHTEAFF
few - TRBJ2-5 TRBV11-2 TGTGCCAGCAGCTTAGGTGTTTGGGCCCAGTACTTC CASSLGVWAQYF
- TRBD1 TRBJ1-4 TRBV7-9 TGTGCCAGCAGCAAAGGACAGGTCGGGGAAAAACTGTTTTTT CASSKGQVGEKLFF
- - TRBJ2-1 TRBV14 TGTGCCAGCAGCCACATACAGGGCAAAAACAATGAGCAGTTCTTC CASSHIQGKNNEQFF
many - TRBJ1-3 TRBV20-1 TGCAGTGCTAGAGATCCTAAGAGGGGAAACACCATATATTTT CSARDPKRGNTIYF
- - TRBJ2-5 TRBV7-9 TGTGCCAGCAGCTCTCGGACGAGACAAGAGACCCAGTACTTC CASSSRTRQETQYF
- - TRBJ1-5 TRBV3-1 TGTGCCAGCAGCCAAGATGCGGGGATCGGCAATCAGCCCCAGCATTTT CASSQDAGIGNQPQHF
- - TRBJ2-2 TRBV7-3 TGTGCCAGCAGCCGGAACGGCGGTTTTAACACCGGGGAGCTGTTTTTT CASSRNGGFNTGELFF
- - TRBJ2-3 TRBV5-1 TGCGCCAGCAGCTTTCGGCCCGACACAGATACGCAGTATTTT CASSFRPDTDTQYF
- - TRBJ1-1 TRBV7-2 TGTGCCAGCAGCTTATCAGGGGTTGCCACTGAAGCTTTCTTT CASSLSGVATEAFF
few TRBD1 TRBJ2-7 TRBV6-2/TRBV6-3 TGTGCCAGCTCCCGGGACAGAACCTACGAGCAGTACTTC CASSRDRTYEQYF
- - TRBJ1-5 TRBV20-1 TGCAGTGCTAGGGGGGACCGGATTCAGCCCCAGCATTTT CSARGDRIQPQHF